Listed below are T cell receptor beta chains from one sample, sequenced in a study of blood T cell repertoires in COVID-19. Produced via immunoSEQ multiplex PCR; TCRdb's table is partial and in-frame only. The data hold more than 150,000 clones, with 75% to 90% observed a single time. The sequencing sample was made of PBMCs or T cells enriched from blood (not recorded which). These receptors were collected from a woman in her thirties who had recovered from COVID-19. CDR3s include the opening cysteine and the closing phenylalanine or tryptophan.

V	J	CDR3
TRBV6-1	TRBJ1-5	CASSEAQPQGAQHF
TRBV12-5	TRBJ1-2	CASGLQTNYGYTF
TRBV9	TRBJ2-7	CASSEGTSGYEQYF
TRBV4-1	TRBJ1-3	CASSHTVQGRSSSGNTIYF
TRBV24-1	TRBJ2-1	CATSGRDYNEQFF
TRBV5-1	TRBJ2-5	CASSPSSGGAEETQYF
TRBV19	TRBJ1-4	CASSGAGANEKLFF
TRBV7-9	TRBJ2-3	CASSVDSPADTQYF
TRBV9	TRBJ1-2	CASSVDWTGNGYTF
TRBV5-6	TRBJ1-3	CASSETVGNTIYF
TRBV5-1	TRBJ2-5	CASNLAGEGETQYF
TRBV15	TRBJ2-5	CATSRVGTAETQYF
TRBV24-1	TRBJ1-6	CATSDWSGGQGISPLHF
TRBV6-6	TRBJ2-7	CASSQGAGGTSFGEQYF
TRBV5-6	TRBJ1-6	CASSSGGRGWNSPLHF
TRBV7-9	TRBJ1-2	CASSPPGTLNYGYTF
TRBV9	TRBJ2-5	CASSTSGGAIETQYF
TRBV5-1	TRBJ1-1	CASRSTGVGTEAFF